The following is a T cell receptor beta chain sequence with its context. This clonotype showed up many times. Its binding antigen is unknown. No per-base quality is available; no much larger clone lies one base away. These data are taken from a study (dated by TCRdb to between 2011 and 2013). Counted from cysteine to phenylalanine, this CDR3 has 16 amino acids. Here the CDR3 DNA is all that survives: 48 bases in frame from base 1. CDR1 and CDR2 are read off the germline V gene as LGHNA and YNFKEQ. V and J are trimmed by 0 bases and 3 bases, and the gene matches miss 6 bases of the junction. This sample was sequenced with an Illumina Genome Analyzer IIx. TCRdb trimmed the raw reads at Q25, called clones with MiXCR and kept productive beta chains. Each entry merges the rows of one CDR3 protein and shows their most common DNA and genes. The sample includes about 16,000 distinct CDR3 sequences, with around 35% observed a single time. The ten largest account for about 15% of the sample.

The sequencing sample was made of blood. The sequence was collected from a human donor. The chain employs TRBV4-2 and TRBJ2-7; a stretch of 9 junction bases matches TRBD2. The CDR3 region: CASSQDPSGAFYEQYF. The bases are TGTGCCAGCAGCCAAGATCCTAGCGGGGCTTTCTACGAGCAGTACTTC.